The 17 T cell receptor beta chains listed next were all sequenced from one sample in a study of shared clonotypes between healthy human individuals. Clones were sequenced by immunoSEQ multiplex PCR, and TCRdb holds only the in-frame ones, with some missing. The sample includes about 2.2 million clones, about 94% of them seen just once. Positive CCR7 selection of CD45RO-negative cells yielded the naive CD8 cells, and terminally differentiated effector memory CD45RA+ cells were excluded. Sample: naive CD8+ T cells from PBMCs. The receptors were sampled from a man younger than 35 in good health. Some clones in this sample may be carry-over from other donors' samples.

On this clone itself: Other DNA sequences of this sample code for an identical CDR3. The chain uses TRBV19 and TRBJ1-5; no clear D gene. The length of the CDR3 is 13 residues. In germline, CDR1 is LNHDA, CDR2 SQIVND (reference sequence). V was shortened by 4 bases and J by 7 bases, with 11 bases between the two germline ends. The CDR3 reads CASSTQGRQPQHF. Written as DNA, the CDR3 is TGTGCCAGTAGTACTCAAGGTAGACAGCCCCAGCATTTT.

The chain combines TRBV2 with TRBJ2-7; D unresolved. CDR3 length equals 14 residues. Per germline, CDR1 SNHLY and CDR2 FYNNEI. V lost 1 base, J lost 2 bases, and 9 bases lay in between. The CDR3 sequence: CASSEGTAAYEQYF. CDR3 nucleotides: TGTGCCAGCAGTGAAGGCACTGCTGCCTACGAGCAGTACTTC.

This sequence joins TRBV5-1 and TRBJ2-3; 7 bases line up with TRBD2. Trimming cost V 1 base and J 0 bases; bases outside gene matches: 5. Germline V CDR1 and CDR2: SGHRS, YFSETQ. This CDR3 is 16 amino acids long. The DNA of the CDR3 is TGCGCCAGCAGCTTGATTGGCGGGAGTAGCACAGATACGCAGTATTTT. Translation gives CASSLIGGSSTDTQYF.

V usage is TRBV15 and J usage is TRBJ2-5; 7 nucleotides line up with TRBD1. Per germline, CDR1 LNHNV and CDR2 YYDKDF (reference sequence). With 4 bases clipped from V and 0 bases from J, the junction kept 8 bases outside the gene matches. The CDR3 sequence is 16 residues long. CDR3 DNA sequence: TGTGCCACCAGCACCTTCGGGGACAGAGACCAAGAGACCCAGTACTTC. Residues: CATSTFGDRDQETQYF.

The V call is TRBV7-9, the J call TRBJ2-3; D may be TRBD1 (6 bases). Trimming removed 4 bases from V and 0 bases from J, with 14 bases in between. CDR1 and CDR2 from the germline V gene are SEHNR and FQNEAQ (reference sequence). CDR3 size: 16 residues. The CDR3 loop is CASSSRTVTSTDTQYF. CDR3 DNA: TGTGCCAGCAGCTCCCGGACAGTGACTAGCACAGATACGCAGTATTTT.

The chain couples TRBV5-1 to TRBJ1-1, with 9 positions matching TRBD1. CDR1 is SGHRS and CDR2 is YFSETQ in the germline V gene. With V trimmed by 0 bases and J by 6 bases, 6 bases remained unmatched. CDR3 length: 15 residues. CDR3 region: CASSLGDRVVAEAFF. CDR3 DNA sequence: TGCGCCAGCAGCTTGGGGGACAGGGTGGTCGCTGAAGCTTTCTTT.

This clone is a singleton in its sample. The chain combines TRBV7-3 with TRBJ2-1; D might be TRBD2 (6 bases). Germline values: CDR1 SGHTA, CDR2 FQGTGA. V gave up 1 base and J gave up 7 bases, with 14 bases separating them. The CDR3 is made up of 15 amino acids. As DNA, the CDR3 is TGTGCCAGCAGCTTAATAGGTGGGGGGATAAATGAGCAGTTCTTC. This sequence encodes CASSLIGGGINEQFF. The complete variable domain, with remaining parts taken from reference TRBV7-3 and TRBJ2-1, reads GAGVSQTPSNKVTEKGKYVELRCDPISGHTALYWYRQSLGQGPEFLIYFQGTGAADDSGLPNDRFFAVRPEGSVSTLKIQRTERGDSAVYLCASSLIGGGINEQFFGPGTRLTVL.

The J gene is TRBJ2-1, the V gene TRBV19; 12 bases are shared with TRBD1. CDR3 size: 15 residues. Germline V lookup: CDR1 LNHDA, CDR2 SQIVND (reference sequence). V trimming: 3 bases; J trimming: 7 bases; junction bases outside the gene matches: 4. CDR3 amino acids: CASSMRDRGQNEQFF. As DNA, the CDR3 is TGTGCCAGTAGTATGAGGGACAGGGGGCAAAATGAGCAGTTCTTC.

The rearrangement joins TRBV6-5 to TRBJ2-1, with 9 positions matching TRBD2. The CDR3 has 16 amino acids. V gave up 0 bases and J gave up 6 bases; unmatched junction bases: 6. CDR1 is MNHEY, CDR2 SVGAGI, per germline. CDR3 amino acids: CASSYSRGRAFNEQFF. CDR3 nucleotides: TGTGCCAGCAGTTACTCGCGCGGGAGGGCATTCAATGAGCAGTTCTTC.

This clone has a single count. V usage is TRBV7-9 and J usage is TRBJ2-7; 7 nucleotides match TRBD1. Germline CDR1 and CDR2: SEHNR and FQNEAQ (reference sequence). Trimming took 4 bases from V and 13 from J; bases not matched to a gene: 10. This CDR3 contains 12 residues. The CDR3 DNA follows: TGTGCCAGCAGCTCTCTTGGGGACAGATATTACTTC. It translates to CASSSLGDRYYF.

In DNA form, the CDR3 reads TGTGCCAGTAGTACTGGGGGGCACGAGCAGTACTTC. Translating gives CASSTGGHEQYF. The chain recombines TRBV19 with TRBJ2-7; possibly TRBD1 or TRBD2 for D (6 bases each). The CDR3 has 12 amino acids. From germline, CDR1 is LNHDA and CDR2 SQIVND (reference sequence). V lost 4 bases and J lost 5, with 9 bases in between.

This rearrangement joins TRBV27 to TRBJ2-3; 10 nucleotides line up with TRBD2. V was pared by 5 bases and J by 3 bases, with 5 bases of the junction left unmatched. The germline gives CDR1 MNHEY, CDR2 SMNVEV (reference sequence). There are 15 residues in the CDR3. CDR3: CASSSGRGGTDTQYF. The DNA of the CDR3 is TGTGCCAGCAGTAGCGGGAGGGGTGGAACAGATACGCAGTATTTT.

The chain combines TRBV9 with TRBJ2-3; D assignment may be TRBD1 or TRBD2 (5 bases each). Per germline, CDR1 SGDLS and CDR2 YYNGEE. The CDR3 runs to 16 residues. Trimming cost V 0 bases and J 8 bases, with 19 bases left between them. In DNA, the CDR3 is TGTGCCAGCAGCGTAGCTACCGGGGTGTGGGGGTTTACGCAGTATTTT. Its translation is CASSVATGVWGFTQYF.

The CDR3 reads CSARTDHGYTF. In DNA, the CDR3 is TGCAGCGCCCGGACAGACCATGGCTACACCTTC. This rearrangement joins TRBV29-1 to TRBJ1-2, with a weak D call TRBD1 (6 bases). CDR1 is SQVTM and CDR2 is ANQGSEA in the germline V gene. Deletions cut 7 bases from V and 6 bases from J, with 12 bases between. CDR3 length equals 11 residues.

The V and J genes are TRBV28 and TRBJ1-5; 7 bases map to TRBD1. The CDR3 covers 13 residues. V lost 7 bases, J lost 10 bases, and 10 bases stayed unmatched. CDR1 and CDR2 from the germline V gene are MDHEN and SYDVKM. CDR3 nucleotides: TGTGCCAGCACTCTAGAGGGGGCCAAACCCCAGCATTTT. It is translated as CASTLEGAKPQHF.

This clone was found once. Other DNA sequences from this sample encode an identical CDR3 as well. The V call is TRBV28, the J call TRBJ1-1; weak D call: TRBD1 (5 bases). The CDR3 is 14 residues long. From germline, CDR1 is MDHEN and CDR2 SYDVKM. Trimming removed 2 bases from V and 0 bases from J, with 7 bases in between. The DNA for the CDR3 is TGTGCCAGCAGTTTAGGGGGGATGAACACTGAAGCTTTCTTT. This encodes CASSLGGMNTEAFF.

The chain links TRBV7-9 to TRBJ2-3, with 13 bases fitting TRBD2. This CDR3 has 16 amino acids. The V gene end was trimmed by 5 bases and the J gene end by 2 bases; junction bases not matched to a gene: 4. The germline gives CDR1 SEHNR, CDR2 FQNEAQ (reference sequence). CDR3: CASSPTSGRDTDTQYF. The CDR3 DNA reads as TGTGCCAGCAGCCCTACTAGCGGGAGGGACACAGATACGCAGTATTTT.